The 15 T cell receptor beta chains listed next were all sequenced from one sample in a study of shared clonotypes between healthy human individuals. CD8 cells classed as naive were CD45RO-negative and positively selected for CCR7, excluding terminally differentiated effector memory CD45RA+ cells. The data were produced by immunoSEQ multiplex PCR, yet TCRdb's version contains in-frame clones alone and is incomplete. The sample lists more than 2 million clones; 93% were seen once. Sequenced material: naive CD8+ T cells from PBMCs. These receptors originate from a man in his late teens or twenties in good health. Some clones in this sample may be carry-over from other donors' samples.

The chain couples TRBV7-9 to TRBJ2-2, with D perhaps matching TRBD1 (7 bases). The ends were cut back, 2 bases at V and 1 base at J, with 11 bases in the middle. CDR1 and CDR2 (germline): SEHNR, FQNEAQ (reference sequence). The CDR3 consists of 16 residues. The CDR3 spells CASSLRGTENTGELFF. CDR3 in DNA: TGTGCCAGCAGCTTACGGGGGACAGAGAACACCGGGGAGCTGTTTTTT.

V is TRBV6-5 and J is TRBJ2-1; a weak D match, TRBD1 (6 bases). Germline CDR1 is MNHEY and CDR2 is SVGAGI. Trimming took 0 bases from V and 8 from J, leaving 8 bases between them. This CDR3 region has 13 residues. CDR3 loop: CASSYSDSHEQFF. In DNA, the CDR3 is TGTGCCAGCAGTTACTCGGACAGTCATGAGCAGTTCTTC.

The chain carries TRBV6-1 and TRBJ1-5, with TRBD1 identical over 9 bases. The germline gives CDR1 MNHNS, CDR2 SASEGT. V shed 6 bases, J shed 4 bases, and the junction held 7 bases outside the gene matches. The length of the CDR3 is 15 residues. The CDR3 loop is CASSADRGRNQPQHF. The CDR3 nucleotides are TGTGCCAGCAGCGCGGACAGGGGTCGGAATCAGCCCCAGCATTTT.

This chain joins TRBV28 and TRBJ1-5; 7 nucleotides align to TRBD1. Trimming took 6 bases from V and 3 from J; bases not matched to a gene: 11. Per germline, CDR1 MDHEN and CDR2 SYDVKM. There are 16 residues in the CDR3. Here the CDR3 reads CASSKPGQRVNQPQHF. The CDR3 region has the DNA TGTGCCAGCAGCAAACCGGGACAGAGAGTCAATCAGCCCCAGCATTTT.

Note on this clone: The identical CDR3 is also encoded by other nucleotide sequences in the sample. Here the CDR3 DNA reads TGTGCCTCTACACCGGGACAGGGTCCCTACGAGCAGTACTTC. It specifies CASTPGQGPYEQYF. The V call is TRBV19, the J call TRBJ2-7, with TRBD1 matching over 9 bases. CDR1 and CDR2 from the germline V gene are LNHDA and SQIVND (reference sequence). There are 14 residues in the CDR3. Trimming cost V 11 bases and J 2 bases; bases outside gene matches: 10.

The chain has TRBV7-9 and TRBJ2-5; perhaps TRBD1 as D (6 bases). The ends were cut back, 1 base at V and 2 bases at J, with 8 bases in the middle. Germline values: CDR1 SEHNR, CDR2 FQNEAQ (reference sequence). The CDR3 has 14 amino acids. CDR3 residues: CASSLVTGQETQYF. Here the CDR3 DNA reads TGTGCCAGCAGCTTAGTAACAGGGCAAGAGACCCAGTACTTC. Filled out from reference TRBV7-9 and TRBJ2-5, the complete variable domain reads DTGVSQNPRHKITKRGQNVTFRCDPISEHNRLYWYRQTLGQGPEFLTYFQNEAQLEKSRLLSDRFSAERPKGSFSTLEIQRTEQGDSAMYLCASSLVTGQETQYFGPGTRLLVL.

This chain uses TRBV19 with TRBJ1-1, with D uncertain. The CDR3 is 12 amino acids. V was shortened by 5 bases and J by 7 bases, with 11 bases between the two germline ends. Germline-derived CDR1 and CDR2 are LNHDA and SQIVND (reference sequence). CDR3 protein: CASSADGNEAFF. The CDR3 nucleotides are TGTGCCAGTAGTGCGGACGGGAATGAAGCTTTCTTT.

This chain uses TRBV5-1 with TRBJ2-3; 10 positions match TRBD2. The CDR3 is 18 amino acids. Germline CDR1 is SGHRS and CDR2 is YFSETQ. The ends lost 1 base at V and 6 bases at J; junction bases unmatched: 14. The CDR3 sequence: CASSLTLAGEVPLDTQYF. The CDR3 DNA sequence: TGCGCCAGCAGCTTGACCCTAGCGGGGGAGGTGCCATTGGATACGCAGTATTTT.

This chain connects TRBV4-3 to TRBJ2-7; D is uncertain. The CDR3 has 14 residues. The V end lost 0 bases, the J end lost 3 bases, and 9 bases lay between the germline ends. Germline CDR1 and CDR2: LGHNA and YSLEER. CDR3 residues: CASSQDGRYYEQYF. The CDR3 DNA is TGCGCCAGCAGCCAAGATGGTCGGTACTACGAGCAGTACTTC.

CDR3 loop: CASSPWRTGPAETQYF. In nucleotides, the CDR3 is TGTGCCAGCTCACCTTGGAGGACAGGGCCGGCGGAGACCCAGTACTTC. The V gene is TRBV18, the J gene TRBJ2-5, with TRBD1 matching 8 bases. V lost 3 bases to trimming and J lost 5 bases; unmatched junction nucleotides: 11. The germline V gene encodes CDR1 KGHSH and CDR2 LQKENI. The CDR3 runs 16 residues. Drawing the rest from reference TRBV18 and TRBJ2-5, the complete variable domain is NAGVMQNPRHLVRRRGQEARLRCSPMKGHSHVYWYRQLPEEGLKFMVYLQKENIIDESGMPKERFSAEFPKEGPSILRIQQVVRGDSAAYFCASSPWRTGPAETQYFGPGTRLLVL.

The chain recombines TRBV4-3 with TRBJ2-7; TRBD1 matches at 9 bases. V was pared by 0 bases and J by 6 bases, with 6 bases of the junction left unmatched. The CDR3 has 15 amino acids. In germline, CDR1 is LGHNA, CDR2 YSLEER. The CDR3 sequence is CASSQDRGTGSEQYF. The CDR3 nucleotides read TGCGCCAGCAGCCAAGATCGTGGGACAGGGTCCGAGCAGTACTTC.

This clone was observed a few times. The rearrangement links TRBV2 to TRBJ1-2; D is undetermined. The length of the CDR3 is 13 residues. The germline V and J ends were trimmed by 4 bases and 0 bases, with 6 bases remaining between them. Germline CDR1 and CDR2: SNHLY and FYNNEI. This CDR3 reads CASSGGANYGYTF. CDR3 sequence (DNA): TGTGCCAGCAGTGGGGGAGCTAACTATGGCTACACCTTC.

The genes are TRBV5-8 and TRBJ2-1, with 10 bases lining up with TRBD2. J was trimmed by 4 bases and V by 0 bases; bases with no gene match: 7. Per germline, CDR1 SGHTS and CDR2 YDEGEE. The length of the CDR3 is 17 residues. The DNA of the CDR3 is TGTGCCAGCAGCTTGGGACTAGCGGGTTATATGTACAATGAGCAGTTCTTC. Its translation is CASSLGLAGYMYNEQFF.

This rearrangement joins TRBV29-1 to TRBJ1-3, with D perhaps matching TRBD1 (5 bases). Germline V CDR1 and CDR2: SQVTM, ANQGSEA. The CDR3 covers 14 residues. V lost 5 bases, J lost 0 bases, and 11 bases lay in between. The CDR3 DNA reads TGCAGCGTTTTCTGGGGGGACTCTGGAAACACCATATATTTT. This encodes CSVFWGDSGNTIYF.

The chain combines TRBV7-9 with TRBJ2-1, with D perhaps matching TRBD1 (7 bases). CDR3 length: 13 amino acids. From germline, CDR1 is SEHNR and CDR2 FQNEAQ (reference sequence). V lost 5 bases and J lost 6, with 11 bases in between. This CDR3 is CASSAGQLNEQFF. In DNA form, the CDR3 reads TGTGCCAGCAGCGCGGGACAGCTCAATGAGCAGTTCTTC.